This entry concerns a single T cell receptor beta chain. This clone's antigen is unknown. There are no base qualities to consult, and no much larger clone falls within one base. The source of the sample is a study of PD-L1 blockade in urothelial cancer (dated by TCRdb to 2017 to 2019). Broadly, across the study: Every patient began therapy in 2014 and was given atezolizumab 1,200 mg intravenously every 3 weeks. About 90% of the 29 patients were males with bladder-origin urothelial cancer, and about 65% of the roughly 30 reported a prior smoking history. Pretreatment tumor samples, along with matched peripheral blood serially collected before and after atezolizumab treatment, were subjected to TCR sequencing. Whole exome sequencing and RNA sequencing of pretreatment tumors were performed alongside TCR sequencing in the same patients. An exploratory multi-omic analysis was conducted of the somatic, immune and clinical correlates of response to PD-L1 blockade with atezolizumab in urothelial cancer. Blood samples were analyzed at 3 weeks after treatment start (second dose) and at 6 weeks after treatment start. Blood samples yielded a median of around 130,000 T cells and more than 80,000 unique TCRs, with median clonality 0.080. Patients had an ECOG performance status of 0 or 1 and had received between 0 and 3 prior chemotherapy regimens. Pretreatment blood TCR-seq was available for about 30 patients, at least one posttreatment blood collection was obtained for 25 or so patients, and tumor TCR-seq was available for 25 or so patients. Nine patients achieved durable clinical benefit and some 21 did not. Durable clinical benefit was defined as progression-free survival longer than 6 months, and TCR features were also tested against progression-free and overall survival.

The cohort included 29 patients with locally advanced or metastatic urothelial carcinoma who were treated at Memorial Sloan Kettering on a trial protocol. Peripheral blood mononuclear cells were collected pretreatment and during treatment, at between 1 and 8 total time points per patient. The Qiagen DNeasy Blood extraction kit was used to purify genomic DNA from total PBMCs and from tumor samples. PBMCs were collected pretreatment and during treatment, and were isolated and stored as previously described. Reading from cysteine to phenylalanine, the CDR3 counts 15 amino acids. Only the CDR3 DNA stays, 45 bases, in frame from base 1. Here V drops 4 bases and J drops 2 bases, and the junction holds 7 bases not matched to any gene. CDR1 and CDR2 (SGHRS, YFSETQ) derive from the germline V gene. The paper as a whole reports these results and caveats: Small sample size (n ≈ 29) and many exploratory analyses mean the results are intended to be hypothesis-generating. A pretreatment peripheral blood TCR clonality below the median was linked to improved progression-free and overall survival. At 3 weeks after the start of treatment, tumor-associated TCR clones in peripheral blood had expanded more in patients with durable benefit (n of about 20, p = 0.022).

Synthetic TCR analog templates were spiked into each PCR to estimate absolute template abundance from read counts. The immunoSEQ assay was used to amplify TCRbeta CDR3 regions from genomic DNA with bias-controlled V and J gene primers. Rearranged TCRbeta segments were sequenced at approximately 20X coverage. In the source study's methods: Sequencing errors were corrected by clustering, and CDR3s were annotated against IMGT so that V, D and J genes could be assigned. Out-of-frame and stop-codon sequences were excluded, and only productive TCRbeta rearrangements were used in downstream analyses. To compute clonality, Shannon entropy was normalized by the log of the number of unique productive sequences and then subtracted from one. Fisher's exact test with Benjamini-Hochberg correction, at a threshold of adjusted p below 0.01, was used to find clones that differed between time points or between blood and tumor. TCRdb's version of the immuneACCESS table is confined to in-frame rearrangements and falls short of the full clone set. An unresolved V gene accounts for under half of the shortfall where checked; the remainder is of unknown origin. That table furnishes V, J and clone size, whereas the DNA furnished D and trimming. Recorded for this sample are tens of thousands of clones; 84% of them occurred a single time. The leading ten clones occupy 4.7% of the sample.

The TCR was taken from a man in his 70s with urothelial cancer. The specimen was PBMCs, collected around atezolizumab (anti-PD-L1) treatment. The chain is assembled from TRBV5-1 and TRBJ2-7, and 9 junction bases match TRBD1. The CDR3 protein sequence reads: CASSPGQGKAYEQYF. The DNA sequence reads TGCGCCAGCAGCCCGGGACAGGGAAAGGCCTACGAGCAGTACTTC.